A selection of T cell receptor beta chains follows, all from one sample in a study of blood T cells in healthy people across ages. TCRdb reprocessed the 5' RACE reads with MiXCR, giving one entry per CDR3 protein. The data show 1.5 million to 2 million distinct CDR3 sequences, approximately 40% seen once. The source material was blood. Every receptor here comes from a human donor in good health. Both conserved end residues are part of each CDR3. The order of the fields is clone size, D gene, V gene, CDR3 length, J gene, CDR3 protein, CDR3 DNA. A D gene is named only where the DNA matches it firmly. Size tells how often a clone was seen (once, few, many) or the class of an expanded clone, and some rows leave it out.

>few|-|TRBV4-1|16|TRBJ2-1
CASSQVGGLVGNEQFF
TGCGCCAGCAGCCAAGTCGGGGGCCTTGTGGGAAATGAGCAGTTCTTC
>few|TRBD1|TRBV29-1|13|TRBJ1-2
CSVRDRGRNGYTF
TGCAGCGTTAGGGACAGGGGGCGGAATGGCTACACCTTC
>-|-|TRBV25-1|13|TRBJ1-1
CASSPRPDGGAFF
TGTGCCAGCAGTCCTCGCCCGGACGGCGGAGCTTTCTTT
>once|-|TRBV4-1|12|TRBJ1-1
CASSHNGEGAFF
TGCGCCAGCAGCCACAACGGGGAGGGTGCTTTCTTT
>-|-|TRBV7-9|15|TRBJ1-5
CARSLGGYSNQPQHF
TGTGCCCGCAGCTTAGGAGGGTATAGCAATCAGCCCCAGCATTTT
>few|-|TRBV7-7|15|TRBJ1-4
CASSSGQPGNEKLFF
TGTGCCAGCAGCTCCGGCCAGCCGGGGAATGAAAAACTGTTTTTT
>few|-|TRBV7-8|14|TRBJ1-1
CASSLVLAQTEAFF
TGTGCCAGCAGCTTAGTTCTGGCGCAGACTGAAGCTTTCTTT
>-|-|TRBV24-1|15|TRBJ2-5
CATSTSRGNQETQYF
TGTGCCACCAGTACCTCTCGCGGCAACCAAGAGACCCAGTACTTC
>once|-|TRBV11-2|15|TRBJ2-3
CASSPRGLVTDTQYF
TGTGCCAGCAGCCCTAGGGGACTCGTAACAGATACGCAGTATTTT
>-|-|TRBV7-2|15|TRBJ1-1
CASSLSRVGNTEAFF
TGTGCCAGCAGCTTAAGCAGGGTGGGGAACACTGAAGCTTTCTTT
>-|-|TRBV13|13|TRBJ2-5
CASSLVSYHERYF
TGTGCCAGCAGCTTAGTCTCTTATCACGAGCGGTACTTC
>-|-|TRBV7-9|13|TRBJ1-6
CASSSDSHSPLHF
TGTGCCAGCAGCTCGGATAGTCATTCACCCCTCCACTTT
>few|-|TRBV27|16|TRBJ2-7
CASSLNLGDLPYEQYF
TGTGCCAGCAGTTTAAATCTCGGGGACCTCCCCTACGAGCAGTACTTC
>many|TRBD2|TRBV28|16|TRBJ2-7
CASSLAETSGVYEQYF
TGTGCCAGCAGTTTGGCTGAGACTAGCGGAGTCTACGAGCAGTACTTC
>-|TRBD1|TRBV12-5|15|TRBJ2-2
CASGPGTGVTGELFF
TGTGCTAGTGGTCCAGGGACAGGGGTCACCGGGGAGCTGTTTTTT
>-|-|TRBV5-6|13|TRBJ2-7
CASSLTRGEAQYF
TGTGCCAGCAGCTTGACGAGGGGAGAGGCCCAGTACTTC
>-|-|TRBV28|14|TRBJ2-5
CASSLPVGVETQYF
TGTGCCAGCAGTTTACCGGTCGGTGTGGAGACCCAGTACTTC
>-|-|TRBV6-2/TRBV6-3|17|TRBJ2-1
CASSSPYSVTGYNEQFF
TGTGCCAGCAGTTCTCCTTATTCAGTGACTGGATACAATGAGCAGTTCTTC
>-|-|TRBV6-4|13|TRBJ1-2
CASSADRTYGYTF
TGTGCCAGCAGTGCGGACAGAACTTATGGCTACACCTTC
>-|TRBD1|TRBV5-6|17|TRBJ2-6
CASSQGQPFSGANVLTF
TGTGCCAGCAGCCAGGGACAGCCCTTCTCTGGGGCCAACGTCCTGACTTTC
>many|-|TRBV5-1|15|TRBJ2-1
CASCLGGRGDNEQFF
TGCGCCAGCTGCCTTGGGGGCAGGGGGGACAATGAGCAGTTCTTC
>-|TRBD1|TRBV12-3/TRBV12-4|14|TRBJ1-1
CASSLGQGTTEAFF
TGTGCCAGCAGTCTCGGACAGGGTACCACTGAAGCTTTCTTT
>-|-|TRBV6-5|13|TRBJ1-2
CASSYSLGKSYTF
TGTGCCAGCAGTTACTCCCTGGGGAAAAGCTACACCTTC
>few|TRBD1|TRBV5-1|18|TRBJ2-6
CASSSDRGLLAGANVLTF
TGCGCCAGCAGTAGTGACAGGGGCCTCCTCGCTGGGGCCAACGTCCTGACTTTC
>few|-|TRBV9|15|TRBJ2-4
CASSPLGTDKNIQYF
TGTGCCAGCAGCCCCCTCGGGACGGATAAAAACATTCAGTACTTC
>-|-|TRBV27|18|TRBJ2-7
CASSLRPGRPQNVYEQYF
TGTGCCAGCAGTTTACGACCGGGCCGTCCTCAAAACGTCTACGAGCAGTACTTC
>-|TRBD1|TRBV27|16|TRBJ2-2
CASSLLIEGATGELFF
TGTGCCAGCAGTTTACTCATCGAGGGGGCGACCGGGGAGCTGTTTTTT
>-|TRBD1|TRBV12-5|13|TRBJ1-4
CASKQGLSEELFF
TGTGCTAGTAAACAGGGGTTGAGTGAAGAACTGTTTTTT
>-|-|TRBV4-3|16|TRBJ2-2
CASSQWGDRGTGELFF
TGCGCCAGCAGCCAATGGGGGGACAGAGGCACCGGGGAGCTGTTTTTT
>-|TRBD2|TRBV20-1|14|TRBJ2-2
CSASVSSGSGELFF
TGCAGTGCTAGTGTGTCTAGCGGGTCCGGGGAGCTGTTTTTT
>-|-|TRBV28|13|TRBJ1-2
CASRIRVQGGYTF
TGTGCCAGCAGAATCAGGGTCCAGGGTGGCTACACCTTC
>few|TRBD1|TRBV7-2|15|TRBJ2-7
CASSFPGQGTYEQYF
TGTGCCAGCAGTTTCCCGGGACAGGGTACCTACGAGCAGTACTTC
>few|-|TRBV7-2|14|TRBJ2-7
CASSPTGGYHEQYF
TGTGCCAGCAGTCCTACCGGGGGCTACCACGAGCAGTACTTC
>few|TRBD1|TRBV20-1|16|TRBJ2-7
CSASRPGQGAGYEQYF
TGCAGTGCTAGTCGCCCGGGACAGGGGGCGGGCTACGAGCAGTACTTC
>-|TRBD2|TRBV6-5|13|TRBJ2-5
CASSYSGLSSQYF
TGTGCCAGCAGTTACTCGGGACTATCCTCCCAGTACTTC
>few|-|TRBV7-2|14|TRBJ1-6
CASSSRDGYSPLHF
TGTGCCAGCAGCTCCCGGGACGGATACTCACCCCTCCACTTT
>-|-|TRBV24-1|16|TRBJ2-3
CATSDLKGQGTDTQYF
TGTGCCACCAGTGATTTAAAGGGCCAGGGCACAGATACGCAGTATTTT
>-|TRBD1|TRBV11-3|17|TRBJ2-5
CASSRGTGGFRTETQYF
TGTGCCAGCAGCCGAGGGACAGGGGGTTTTCGAACGGAGACCCAGTACTTC